This T cell receptor beta chain emerged from a study of T cells in Graves' hyperthyroidism and ophthalmopathy. Whole-study results and caveats: Ophthalmopathy onset followed model prediction by a median approximately six months. Blood also contained most expanded thyroid clonotypes above 0.001.

This clonotype showed up just a few times. The antigen is unknown. From RNA transcripts, TCR beta CDR3 regions were amplified. First-round RT-PCR with HTBI primers amplified the TCR CDR3 region. TCRdb passed the multiplex PCR reads through MiXCR, listing each CDR3 protein once. The sample consists of about 530,000 distinct CDR3 sequences, 15% to 20% of them appearing once. V was shortened by 3 bases and J by 3 bases, with 9 bases between the two germline ends. CDR3 length equals 13 residues. In germline, CDR1 is DFQATT, CDR2 SNEGSKA (reference sequence). The rearrangement links TRBV20-1 to TRBJ1-5, with D tentatively TRBD1 (6 bases). This clonotype originated in a young woman with Graves' ophthalmopathy. The sample consisted of blood. The CDR3 here is CSASPGVNQPQHF. In nucleotides, the CDR3 is TGCAGTGCTAGTCCAGGGGTCAATCAGCCCCAGCATTTT.